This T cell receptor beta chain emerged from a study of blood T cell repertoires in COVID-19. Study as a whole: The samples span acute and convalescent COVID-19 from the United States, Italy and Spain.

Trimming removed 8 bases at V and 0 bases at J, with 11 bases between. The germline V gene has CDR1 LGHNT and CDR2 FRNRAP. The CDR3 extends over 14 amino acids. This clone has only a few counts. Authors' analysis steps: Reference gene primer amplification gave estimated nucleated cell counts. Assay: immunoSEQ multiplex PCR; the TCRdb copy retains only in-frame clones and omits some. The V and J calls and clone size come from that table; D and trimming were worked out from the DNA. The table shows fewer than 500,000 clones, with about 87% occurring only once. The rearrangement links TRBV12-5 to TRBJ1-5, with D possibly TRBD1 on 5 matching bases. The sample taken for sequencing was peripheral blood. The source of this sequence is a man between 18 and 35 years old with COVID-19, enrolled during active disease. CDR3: CASTGTYSNQPQHF. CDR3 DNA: TGTGCTAGTACGGGGACTTATAGCAATCAGCCCCAGCATTTT.